A selection of T cell receptor beta chains follows, all from one sample in a study of blood T cells in healthy people across ages. TCRdb itself ran the 5' RACE reads through MiXCR, one entry per CDR3 protein. The repertoire has hundreds of thousands of distinct CDR3 sequences, about 56% of them found once; the top ten carry about 26%. The sample taken for sequencing was blood. The source of these receptors is a man aged 35 to 55 in good health. Each CDR3 is given with its conserved first and last residue.

J,V,length,CDR3
TRBJ2-7,TRBV29-1,12,CSVSRDGYEQYF
TRBJ2-4,TRBV28,15,CASSLGVKEGNIQYF
TRBJ1-3,TRBV6-5,12,CASSYDGNTIYF
TRBJ2-1,TRBV7-3,15,CASSAAGGAYNEQFF
TRBJ2-3,TRBV29-1,12,CSHGASTDTQYF
TRBJ1-2,TRBV15,12,CATSLTGDGYTF
TRBJ2-5,TRBV6-5,15,CASSSYLLGKETQYF
.,TRBV9,13,CASSAQRFDIQYF
.,TRBV15,11,CATGYAYEQYF
TRBJ1-3,TRBV7-9,15,CASSLVGGTGNTIYF
TRBJ2-5,TRBV20-1,13,CSASSLEEETQYF
TRBJ2-3,TRBV4-1,15,CASSQDNGGRGTQYF
TRBJ2-6,TRBV24-1,15,CATSMGSFGANVLTF
TRBJ1-2,TRBV29-1,12,CSVRDSGYGYTF
TRBJ1-2,TRBV2,13,CASSLAGADGYTF